The text below deals with one T cell receptor beta chain. This entry is derived from a study of blood T cell repertoires in COVID-19. This CDR3 spans 15 amino acids. CDR1 is SNHLY and CDR2 is FYNNEI in the germline V gene. Trimming removed 3 bases at V and 5 bases at J, with 11 bases between. Authors' analysis steps: Amplification of reference gene primers was used by the study to estimate nucleated cell counts. Using immunoSEQ multiplex PCR, the repertoire was profiled, and TCRdb retains in-frame clones only, with some absent. That table supplies the V and J calls and clone size; D and trimming were determined from the DNA. Of 300,000 to 350,000 clones in the sample, roughly 89% are singletons; the top ten hold around 9.9%. It was during active infection that Seattle patients were enrolled and then longitudinally followed.

The TCR was taken from a man aged 30 to 39 with COVID-19, enrolled during active disease. V gene TRBV2 combines with J gene TRBJ1-6; D is perhaps TRBD1 (6 bases). The source material was peripheral blood. The chain's CDR3 is CASSEVQGNNSPLHF. For the CDR3, the DNA is TGTGCCAGCAGTGAGGTCCAGGGGAATAATTCACCCCTCCACTTT.